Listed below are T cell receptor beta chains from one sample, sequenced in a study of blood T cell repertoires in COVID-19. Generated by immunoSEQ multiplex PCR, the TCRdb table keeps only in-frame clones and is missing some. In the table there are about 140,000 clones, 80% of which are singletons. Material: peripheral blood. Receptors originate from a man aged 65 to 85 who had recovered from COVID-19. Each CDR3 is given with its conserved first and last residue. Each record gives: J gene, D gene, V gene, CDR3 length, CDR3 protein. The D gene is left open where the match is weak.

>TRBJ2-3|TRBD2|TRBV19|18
CASSFAGTSGSHRGSQYF
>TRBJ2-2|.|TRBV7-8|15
CASSSGTPNTGELFF
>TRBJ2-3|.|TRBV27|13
CASSFIESDTQYF
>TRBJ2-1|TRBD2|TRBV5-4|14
CASSPGGTYNEQFF
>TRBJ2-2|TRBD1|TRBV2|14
CASSGQAEAGELFF
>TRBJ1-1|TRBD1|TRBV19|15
CASSITGGLDTEAFF
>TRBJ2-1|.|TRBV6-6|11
CASSLRYEQFF
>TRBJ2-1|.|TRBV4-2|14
CASSQDLGLNEQFF
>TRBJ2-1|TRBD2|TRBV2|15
CASSEPSGSYNEQFF
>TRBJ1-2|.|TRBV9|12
CASSVWENGYTF
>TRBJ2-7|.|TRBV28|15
CASSSGQGLPYEQYF
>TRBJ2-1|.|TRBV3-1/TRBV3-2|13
CASGSLTYNEQFF
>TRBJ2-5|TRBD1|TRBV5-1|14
CASSTGQAGETQYF
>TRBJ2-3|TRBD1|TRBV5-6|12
CASSRGQGHWYF
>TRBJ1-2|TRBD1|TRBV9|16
CASSPTPGDSLYGYTF
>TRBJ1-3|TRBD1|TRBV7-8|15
CASSRDRLSGNTIYF
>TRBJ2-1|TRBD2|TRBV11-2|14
CASSLSGRTNEQFF
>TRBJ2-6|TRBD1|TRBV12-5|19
CASASQQGLGDSGANVLTF
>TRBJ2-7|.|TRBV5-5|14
CASSLQQSSYEQYF
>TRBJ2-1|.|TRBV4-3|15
CASSQERRGNNEQFF
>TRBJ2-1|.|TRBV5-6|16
CASDHRAGTPYNEQFF
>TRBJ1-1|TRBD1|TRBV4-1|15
CASSQGQGSSTEAFF
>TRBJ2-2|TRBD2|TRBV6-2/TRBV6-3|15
CASSYISGSTGELFF
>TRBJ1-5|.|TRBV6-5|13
CASSLGGGQPQHF
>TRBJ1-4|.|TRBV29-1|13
CSARQATNEKLFF
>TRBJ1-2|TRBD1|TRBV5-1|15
CASSFGQVQRDGYTF
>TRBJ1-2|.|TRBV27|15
CASSSKADRPSGYTF
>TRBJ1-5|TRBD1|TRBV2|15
CASSDRQGAFQPQHF